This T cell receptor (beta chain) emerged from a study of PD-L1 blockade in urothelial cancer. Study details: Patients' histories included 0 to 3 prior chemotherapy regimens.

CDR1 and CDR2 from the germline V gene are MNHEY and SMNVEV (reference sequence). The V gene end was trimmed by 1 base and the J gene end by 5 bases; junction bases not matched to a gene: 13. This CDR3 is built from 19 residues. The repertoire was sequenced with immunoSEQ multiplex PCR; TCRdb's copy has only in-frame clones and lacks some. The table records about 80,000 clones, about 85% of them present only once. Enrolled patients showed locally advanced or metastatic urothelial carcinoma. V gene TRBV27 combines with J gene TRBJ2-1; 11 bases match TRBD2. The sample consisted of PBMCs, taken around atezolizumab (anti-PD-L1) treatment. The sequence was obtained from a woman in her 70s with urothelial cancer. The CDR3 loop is CASSLWPIIAGGINNEQFF. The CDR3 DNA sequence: TGTGCCAGCAGTTTATGGCCGATCATAGCGGGAGGGATTAACAATGAGCAGTTCTTC.